The rows below give T cell receptor beta chains drawn from one sample of a study of long-term antiretroviral therapy in people with HIV. TCRdb's table, derived via immunoSEQ multiplex PCR, lists solely in-frame clones and lacks some. Counted here are fewer than 20,000 clones, 78% occurring once; the ten biggest clones make up around 13%. This specimen was unsorted PBMCs, taken 0.3 years after starting antiretroviral therapy. These receptors came from a woman aged 45 to 65 with HIV. The CDR3 runs from the conserved cysteine through the conserved F or W. A D gene is named only where the DNA matches it firmly. Some rows mark clone size as missing; the rest say once, few, many or name a class of expanded clone.

j_gene,d_gene,abundance,v_gene,CDR3aa,CDR3nt
TRBJ1-1,.,.,TRBV5-6,CASSFSSGRKNTEAFF,TGTGCCAGCAGCTTTAGTTCGGGACGGAAGAACACTGAAGCTTTCTTT
TRBJ2-1,.,.,TRBV7-2,CASSPPGVRLFNEQFF,TGTGCCAGCAGCCCCCCCGGGGTCCGACTTTTCAATGAGCAGTTCTTC
TRBJ2-3,TRBD2,.,TRBV9,CASSGLAGGTDTQYF,TGTGCCAGCAGCGGCCTAGCGGGGGGGACAGATACGCAGTATTTT
TRBJ1-1,.,.,TRBV14,CASSLLGVNTEAFF,TGTGCCAGCAGCCTCCTAGGGGTGAACACTGAAGCTTTCTTT
TRBJ2-7,.,.,TRBV9,CASSVGGGESSYEQYF,TGTGCCAGCAGCGTAGGGGGCGGGGAGAGCTCCTACGAGCAGTACTTC
TRBJ2-1,.,.,TRBV6-5,CASSYRFYNEQFF,TGTGCCAGCAGTTACAGGTTTTACAATGAGCAGTTCTTC
TRBJ1-1,.,.,TRBV20-1,CSARDIVEAFF,TGCAGTGCTAGAGATATAGTTGAAGCTTTCTTT
TRBJ1-2,.,.,TRBV19,CASTPGGSTGSKNYGYTF,TGTGCCAGTACCCCGGGGGGGTCGACAGGTTCTAAAAACTATGGCTACACCTTC
TRBJ2-7,.,.,TRBV7-8,CASSLVLGAYEQYF,TGTGCCAGCAGCTTAGTACTGGGGGCTTACGAGCAGTACTTC
TRBJ2-1,.,.,TRBV5-1,CASSLSSFGGNEQFF,TGCGCCAGCAGCTTGTCCTCTTTTGGGGGGAATGAGCAGTTCTTC
TRBJ2-1,.,.,TRBV6-1,CASGGRNEQFF,TGTGCCAGCGGGGGGCGGAATGAGCAGTTCTTC
TRBJ2-4,.,.,TRBV14,CASSRDTIAKNIQYF,TGTGCCAGCAGCCGGGACACGATAGCCAAAAACATTCAGTACTTC
TRBJ2-2,.,.,TRBV7-3,CASRNRAGELFF,TGTGCCAGCAGAAATCGGGCCGGGGAGCTGTTTTTT
TRBJ2-3,TRBD1,.,TRBV6-1,CASSGTTGAVTDTQYF,TGTGCCAGCAGTGGAACGACAGGGGCGGTCACAGATACGCAGTATTTT
TRBJ1-6,.,.,TRBV7-9,CASTAGNSPLHF,TGTGCCAGCACGGCGGGAAATTCACCCCTCCACTTT
TRBJ2-7,TRBD1,.,TRBV9,CASSVTGQGHEQYF,TGTGCCAGCAGCGTAACGGGACAGGGGCACGAGCAGTACTTC
TRBJ1-1,.,.,TRBV6-5,CASSLAPVNTEAFF,TGTGCCAGCAGTTTGGCGCCGGTGAACACTGAAGCTTTCTTT
TRBJ2-5,TRBD2,once,TRBV11-1,CASSYSGGAGETQYF,TGTGCCAGCAGCTATAGCGGGGGGGCCGGGGAGACCCAGTACTTC
TRBJ2-7,.,.,TRBV7-9,CASSSGQSYEQYF,TGTGCCAGCAGCTCCGGACAGTCCTACGAGCAGTACTTC
TRBJ2-1,.,few,TRBV7-3,CASIARGRRDEQFF,TGTGCCAGCATCGCCCGGGGGCGGCGAGATGAGCAGTTCTTC
TRBJ2-7,.,.,TRBV20-1,CSAKGYNEQYF,TGCAGTGCGAAGGGTTACAACGAGCAGTACTTC
TRBJ2-7,TRBD2,.,TRBV15,CATGLLASGYEQYF,TGTGCCACCGGGCTCCTGGCTAGCGGCTACGAGCAGTACTTC
TRBJ1-2,.,once,TRBV6-5,CASSLLGGGGYTF,TGTGCCAGCAGCTTACTCGGGGGCGGGGGCTACACCTTC
TRBJ2-5,TRBD1,.,TRBV7-8,CASRPGGQETQYF,TGTGCCAGCAGACCAGGGGGCCAAGAGACCCAGTACTTC
TRBJ1-2,.,.,TRBV7-2,CASSLEGSIYGYTF,TGTGCCAGCAGCTTGGAAGGGAGCATCTATGGCTACACCTTC
TRBJ2-3,TRBD2,.,TRBV5-1,CASSLRNTIAGGPSDTQYF,TGCGCCAGCAGCTTACGGAATACCATAGCGGGGGGGCCCTCAGATACGCAGTATTTT
TRBJ1-2,.,.,TRBV7-9,CASSLYQQNNGYTF,TGTGCCAGCAGCTTGTATCAACAGAACAATGGCTACACCTTC
TRBJ1-1,.,.,TRBV14,CASSFPPTANTEAFF,TGTGCCAGCAGCTTCCCGCCGACAGCGAACACTGAAGCTTTCTTT
TRBJ1-2,TRBD1,.,TRBV18,CASSLNQPDRATVYGYTF,TGTGCCAGCTCACTCAACCAACCCGACAGGGCGACGGTCTATGGCTACACCTTC
TRBJ2-7,.,few,TRBV2,CASREGGNEQYF,TGTGCCAGCAGGGAAGGGGGGAACGAGCAGTACTTC
TRBJ2-7,TRBD1,.,TRBV30,CAWSLRGQGIQQYF,TGTGCCTGGAGTCTCCGCGGACAGGGGATCCAGCAGTACTTC
TRBJ2-1,.,.,TRBV6-1,CASSDLGRSYNEQFF,TGTGCCAGCAGTGACCTCGGACGGTCGTACAATGAGCAGTTCTTC
TRBJ2-2,.,.,TRBV11-3,CASSSRGDTGELFF,TGTGCCAGCAGCTCTCGAGGGGACACCGGGGAGCTGTTTTTT
TRBJ1-1,.,.,TRBV7-9,CASSLAKTLNTEAFF,TGTGCCAGCAGCTTAGCTAAGACTCTGAACACTGAAGCTTTCTTT
TRBJ2-2,.,.,TRBV7-8,CASSSTTAGRNTGELFF,TGTGCCAGCAGTTCCACTACCGCGGGGAGGAACACCGGGGAGCTGTTTTTT
TRBJ1-5,TRBD1,.,TRBV12-5,CASGLGGTGNSNQPQHF,TGTGCTAGTGGTTTGGGAGGGACAGGGAATAGCAATCAGCCCCAGCATTTT
TRBJ1-2,.,few,TRBV10-3,CAISGWSHYGYTF,TGTGCCATCAGCGGCTGGAGCCACTATGGCTACACCTTC
TRBJ2-3,.,.,TRBV5-4,CASSSGQLQDTQYF,TGTGCCAGCAGCTCCGGGCAGCTTCAGGATACGCAGTATTTT
TRBJ2-5,.,.,TRBV6-1,CASSEPKPGRETQYF,TGTGCCAGCAGCGAGCCTAAGCCGGGCCGGGAGACCCAGTACTTC
TRBJ2-2,TRBD1,.,TRBV7-3,CASSLSGTVNTGELFF,TGTGCCAGCAGCTTGTCCGGGACAGTTAACACCGGGGAGCTGTTTTTT
TRBJ1-3,.,.,TRBV6-1,CASSESRSVSGNTIYF,TGTGCCAGCAGTGAGAGTAGGTCGGTCTCTGGAAACACCATATATTTT
TRBJ2-7,.,.,TRBV2,CATRAGPSYEQYF,TGTGCCACAAGGGCGGGGCCCTCCTACGAGCAGTACTTC
TRBJ2-2,.,.,TRBV2,CASMSTTNTGELFF,TGTGCCAGCATGTCCACTACGAACACCGGGGAGCTGTTTTTT
TRBJ1-6,TRBD1,.,TRBV5-4,CASSYTDRGNSPLHF,TGTGCCAGCAGCTACACGGACAGGGGGAATTCACCCCTCCACTTT
TRBJ2-7,.,once,TRBV4-1,CASSLLGGLLSHEQYF,TGCGCCAGCAGCCTCCTAGGAGGGCTCCTAAGCCACGAGCAGTACTTC
TRBJ2-1,.,.,TRBV11-2,CASRRSRDNPYNEQFF,TGTGCCAGCAGACGGTCCCGGGACAACCCCTACAATGAGCAGTTCTTC
TRBJ1-1,.,.,TRBV7-9,CASSTPAGRVEFNTEAFF,TGTGCCAGCAGCACACCGGCGGGGCGCGTAGAGTTTAACACTGAAGCTTTCTTT
TRBJ2-7,TRBD1,.,TRBV5-1,CASSYRSGQGSGEQYF,TGCGCCAGCAGCTATCGCTCGGGACAGGGGTCGGGCGAGCAGTACTTC
TRBJ2-5,.,.,TRBV11-1,CASSLPSQETQYF,TGTGCCAGCAGCTTACCCAGTCAAGAGACCCAGTACTTC
TRBJ2-2,.,few,TRBV18,CASSPTGRNTGELFF,TGTGCCAGCTCACCGACGGGGCGGAACACCGGGGAGCTGTTTTTT